These T cell receptor beta chains were read from a single sample in a study of technical replicates of blood from several donors. Profiling relied on immunoSEQ multiplex PCR, and the TCRdb table lists in-frame clones only, not all of them. This table has approximately 76,000 clones, roughly 97% appearing once. The source material was T cells isolated from PBMCs. The receptor source for this set is a human donor in good health. Both conserved end residues are part of each CDR3. Each record gives: J gene, V gene, D gene, clone size, CDR3 protein, CDR3 DNA. The D gene is left open where the match is weak. Not every row has a clone size; where given, it reads once, few, many or a size class.

TRBJ1-1 TRBV2 TRBD1 NA CATDRGNTEAFF TGTGCCACAGACAGGGGGAACACTGAAGCTTTCTTT
TRBJ2-1 TRBV9 TRBD2 NA CASSDTTSPGGVEQFF TGTGCCAGCAGCGATACGACTAGCCCTGGGGGTGTTGAGCAGTTCTTC
TRBJ1-1 TRBV27 NA NA CASSGGGTEAFF TGTGCCAGCAGTGGTGGAGGAACTGAAGCTTTCTTT
TRBJ1-6 TRBV19 NA NA CASSIDRDTTLPLHF TGTGCCAGTAGTATCGACCGGGACACAACCTTGCCCCTCCACTTT
TRBJ1-1 TRBV29-1 NA NA CSATPQGTNAEAFF TGCAGCGCCACACCCCAGGGGACAAACGCTGAAGCTTTCTTT
TRBJ2-1 TRBV5-1 TRBD2 NA CASSLGTSGYSYNEQFF TGCGCCAGCAGCTTAGGGACTAGCGGGTACTCCTACAATGAGCAGTTCTTC
TRBJ1-2 TRBV6-1 TRBD1 NA CASSRTGHGYTF TGTGCCAGCAGTAGGACAGGGCATGGCTACACCTTC
TRBJ1-1 TRBV5-1 TRBD1 NA CASSRPGQGNTEAFF TGCGCCAGCAGCCGGCCGGGACAGGGAAACACTGAAGCTTTCTTT
TRBJ2-1 TRBV6-5 NA NA CARDSEYNEQFF TGTGCCAGGGACAGCGAGTACAATGAGCAGTTCTTC
TRBJ1-3 TRBV25-1 NA NA CASSEAGSGNTIYF TGTGCCAGCAGTGAAGCGGGCTCTGGAAACACCATATATTTT
TRBJ2-5 TRBV7-9 TRBD1 NA CASRGPGGTGSQETQYF TGTGCCAGCAGGGGACCTGGAGGGACAGGATCACAAGAGACCCAGTACTTC
TRBJ1-6 TRBV2 TRBD1 NA CASSVTGEASPLHF TGTGCCAGCAGCGTCACAGGGGAAGCTTCACCCCTCCACTTT
TRBJ2-3 TRBV27 TRBD1 NA CASSFDPRRDRGRYTDTQYF TGTGCCAGCAGTTTCGATCCCCGCCGGGACAGGGGTCGTTACACAGATACGCAGTATTTT
TRBJ2-7 TRBV4-1 TRBD2 NA CASSQVAGASYEQYF TGCGCCAGCAGCCAAGTAGCGGGTGCCTCCTACGAGCAGTACTTC
TRBJ1-2 TRBV19 TRBD1 NA CASSIPHRGERYGYTF TGTGCCAGTAGTATCCCCCACAGGGGCGAACGCTATGGCTACACCTTC
TRBJ1-5 TRBV7-9 TRBD1 NA CASCQGAVTPQHF TGTGCCAGCTGTCAGGGGGCAGTTACGCCCCAGCATTTT
TRBJ2-7 TRBV13 TRBD1 NA CASHGQAPSYEQYF TGTGCCAGCCACGGACAGGCCCCCTCCTACGAGCAGTACTTC
TRBJ2-1 TRBV4-1 NA NA CASSHSSYNEQFF TGCGCCAGCAGCCACAGCTCCTACAATGAGCAGTTCTTC
TRBJ2-7 TRBV21-1 NA NA CASRGDRTGEQYF TGTGCCAGCCGAGGGGACAGAACTGGCGAGCAGTACTTC
TRBJ2-7 TRBV2 NA NA CASSRGGFYEQYF TGTGCCAGCAGCAGGGGTGGATTCTACGAGCAGTACTTC
TRBJ2-7 TRBV19 TRBD2 NA CASSMGLAGGPSSYEQYF TGTGCCAGTAGTATGGGACTAGCGGGAGGGCCGAGCTCCTACGAGCAGTACTTC
TRBJ2-7 TRBV6-1 NA NA CASSDRGQYF TGTGCCAGCAGTGACAGGGGGCAGTACTTC
TRBJ1-1 TRBV6-1 TRBD1 NA CASSAQGVGNTEAFF TGTGCCAGCAGCGCCCAGGGGGTGGGGAACACTGAAGCTTTCTTT
TRBJ1-5 TRBV27 NA NA CASTPGALNQPQHF TGTGCCAGCACTCCAGGGGCCCTAAATCAGCCCCAGCATTTT
TRBJ1-6 TRBV5-6 NA NA CASSFEGGYNSPLHF TGTGCCAGCAGCTTTGAAGGAGGCTATAATTCACCCCTCCACTTT
TRBJ2-5 TRBV19 TRBD1 NA CASSKGQPAETQYF TGTGCCAGTAGTAAGGGACAGCCGGCAGAGACCCAGTACTTC
TRBJ2-1 TRBV5-6 NA NA CASSLDYQNEQFF TGTGCCAGCAGCTTGGACTATCAGAATGAGCAGTTCTTC
TRBJ1-5 TRBV28 TRBD1 NA CASSLQGGNQPQHF TGTGCCAGCAGTCTCCAGGGGGGCAATCAGCCCCAGCATTTT
TRBJ2-7 TRBV7-2 TRBD2 NA CASSLAAGPNYEQYF TGTGCCAGCAGCTTAGCAGCGGGACCCAACTACGAGCAGTACTTC
TRBJ2-7 TRBV29-1 NA NA CSAAGQESYEQYF TGCAGCGCCGCGGGGCAGGAGTCCTACGAGCAGTACTTC
TRBJ2-3 TRBV2 NA NA CASSLMAGKKDTQYF TGTGCCAGCTCCCTAATGGCGGGGAAGAAAGATACGCAGTATTTT
TRBJ1-1 TRBV5-6 NA NA CASSRYGAEAFF TGTGCCAGCAGCCGGTATGGGGCCGAAGCTTTCTTT
TRBJ1-1 TRBV6-5 NA NA CASRRRSTDEAFF TGTGCCAGCAGACGTCGTTCCACAGATGAAGCTTTCTTT
TRBJ1-4 TRBV21-1 NA NA CASSKGGCTPLETNEKLFF TGTGCCAGCAGCAAAGGGGGCTGTACGCCCCTTGAGACTAATGAAAAACTGTTTTTT
TRBJ2-1 TRBV19 NA NA CASNPSGVYNEQFF TGTGCCAGTAACCCCTCCGGGGTATACAATGAGCAGTTCTTC
TRBJ2-7 TRBV5-1 TRBD1 NA CASSGTGTGVREQYF TGCGCCAGCAGCGGGACCGGGACAGGGGTCCGCGAGCAGTACTTC
TRBJ2-7 TRBV9 TRBD1 NA CASSATGTGYEQYF TGTGCCAGCAGCGCGACAGGGACAGGCTACGAGCAGTACTTC
TRBJ2-1 TRBV5-1 NA NA CASSFGGVYNEQFF TGCGCCAGCAGCTTTGGCGGGGTATACAATGAGCAGTTCTTC
TRBJ2-7 TRBV14 NA NA CASSPTRFEQYF TGTGCCAGCAGTCCGACTAGATTCGAGCAGTACTTC
TRBJ2-7 TRBV4-1 NA NA CASSQAPREKTKQYF TGCGCCAGCAGCCAAGCCCCCAGGGAAAAAACCAAGCAGTACTTC
TRBJ1-2 TRBV18 NA NA CASSPPETAYGYTF TGTGCCAGCTCACCACCGGAGACAGCCTATGGCTACACCTTC
TRBJ1-1 TRBV18 NA NA CASSPGQVGYTEAFF TGTGCCAGCTCTCCAGGTCAGGTCGGATATACTGAAGCTTTCTTT
TRBJ2-5 TRBV15 TRBD2 NA CATSRYGGSGGETQYF TGTGCCACCAGCAGATACGGCGGGAGCGGGGGCGAGACCCAGTACTTC
TRBJ2-3 TRBV29-1 TRBD2 NA CSVDRVFRLAEGDTQYF TGCAGCGTTGATCGAGTGTTTAGACTAGCCGAGGGGGATACGCAGTATTTT
TRBJ1-1 TRBV5-6 NA once CASSLGGGGEAFF TGTGCCAGCAGCTTGGGGGGAGGAGGTGAAGCTTTCTTT
TRBJ1-2 TRBV29-1 NA NA CSVGTTNPIYGYTF TGCAGCGTCGGGACAACCAACCCTATCTATGGCTACACCTTC
TRBJ1-1 TRBV19 TRBD1 NA CASTRAGTGGYEAFF TGTGCCAGTACGAGAGCCGGGACAGGGGGATATGAAGCTTTCTTT
TRBJ2-7 TRBV5-6 TRBD2 few CASSFLVAAGVYEQYF TGTGCCAGCAGCTTTTTAGTCGCCGCGGGGGTTTACGAGCAGTACTTC
TRBJ2-7 TRBV28 NA NA CASRNPGLSWEQYF TGTGCCAGCAGGAATCCGGGACTTTCCTGGGAGCAGTACTTC